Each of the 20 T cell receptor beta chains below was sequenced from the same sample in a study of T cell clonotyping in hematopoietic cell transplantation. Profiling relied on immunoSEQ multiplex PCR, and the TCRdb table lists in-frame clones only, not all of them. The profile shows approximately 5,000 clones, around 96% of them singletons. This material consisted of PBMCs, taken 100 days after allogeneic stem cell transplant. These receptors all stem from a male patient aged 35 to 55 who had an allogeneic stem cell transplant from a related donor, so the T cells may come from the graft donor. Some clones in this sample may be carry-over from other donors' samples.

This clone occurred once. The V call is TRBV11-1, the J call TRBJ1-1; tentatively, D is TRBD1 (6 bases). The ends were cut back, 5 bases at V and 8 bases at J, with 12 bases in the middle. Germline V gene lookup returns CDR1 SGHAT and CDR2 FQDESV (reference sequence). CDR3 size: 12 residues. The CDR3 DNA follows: TGTGCCAGCAGCGCACAGGGAATAGAAGCTTTCTTT. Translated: CASSAQGIEAFF.

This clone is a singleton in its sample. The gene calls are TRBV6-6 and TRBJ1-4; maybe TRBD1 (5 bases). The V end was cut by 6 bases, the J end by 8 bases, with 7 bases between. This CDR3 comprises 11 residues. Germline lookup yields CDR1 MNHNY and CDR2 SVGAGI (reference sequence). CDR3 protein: CASRRDEKLFF. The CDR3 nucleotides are TGTGCCAGCAGGAGGGACGAAAAACTGTTTTTT.

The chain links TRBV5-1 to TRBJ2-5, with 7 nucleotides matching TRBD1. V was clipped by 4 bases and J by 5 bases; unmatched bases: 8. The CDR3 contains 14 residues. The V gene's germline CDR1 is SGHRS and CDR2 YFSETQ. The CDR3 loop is CASSGRQGRETQYF. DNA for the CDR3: TGCGCCAGCAGCGGGCGACAGGGACGCGAGACCCAGTACTTC.

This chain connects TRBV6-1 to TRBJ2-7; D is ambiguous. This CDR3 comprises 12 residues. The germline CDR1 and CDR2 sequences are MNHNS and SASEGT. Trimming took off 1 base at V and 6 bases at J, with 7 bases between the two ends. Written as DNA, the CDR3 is TGTGCCAGCAGTGAAGGGTCTACCGAGCAGTACTTC. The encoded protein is CASSEGSTEQYF.

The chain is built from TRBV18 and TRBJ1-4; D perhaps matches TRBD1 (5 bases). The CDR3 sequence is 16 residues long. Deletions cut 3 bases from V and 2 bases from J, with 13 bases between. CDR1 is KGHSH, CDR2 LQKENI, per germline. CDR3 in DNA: TGTGCCAGCTCACCTCAGGGATCCTCTACTAATGAAAAACTGTTTTTT. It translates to CASSPQGSSTNEKLFF.

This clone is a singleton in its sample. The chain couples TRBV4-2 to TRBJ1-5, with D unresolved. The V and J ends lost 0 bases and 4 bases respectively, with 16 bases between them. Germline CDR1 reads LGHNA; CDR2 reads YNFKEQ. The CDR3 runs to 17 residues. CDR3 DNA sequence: TGTGCCAGCAGCCAAGATCCGGCGGCGAACTTAAATCAGCCCCAGCATTTT. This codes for CASSQDPAANLNQPQHF.

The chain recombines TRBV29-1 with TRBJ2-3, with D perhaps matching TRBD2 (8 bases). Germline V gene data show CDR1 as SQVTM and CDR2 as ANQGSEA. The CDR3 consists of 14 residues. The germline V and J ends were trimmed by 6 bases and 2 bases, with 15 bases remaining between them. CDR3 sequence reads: CSVRGGQLTDTQYF. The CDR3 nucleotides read TGCAGCGTACGGGGGGGACAGCTCACAGATACGCAGTATTTT.

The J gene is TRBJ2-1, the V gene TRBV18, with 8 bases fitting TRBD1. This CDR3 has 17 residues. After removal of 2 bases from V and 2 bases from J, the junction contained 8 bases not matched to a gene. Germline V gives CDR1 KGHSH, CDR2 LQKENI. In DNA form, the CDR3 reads TGTGCCAGCTCACCAATCAGGGGGCGTTTGGCCTACAATGAGCAGTTCTTC. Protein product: CASSPIRGRLAYNEQFF. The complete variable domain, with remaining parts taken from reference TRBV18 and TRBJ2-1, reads NAGVMQNPRHLVRRRGQEARLRCSPMKGHSHVYWYRQLPEEGLKFMVYLQKENIIDESGMPKERFSAEFPKEGPSILRIQQVVRGDSAAYFCASSPIRGRLAYNEQFFGPGTRLTVL.

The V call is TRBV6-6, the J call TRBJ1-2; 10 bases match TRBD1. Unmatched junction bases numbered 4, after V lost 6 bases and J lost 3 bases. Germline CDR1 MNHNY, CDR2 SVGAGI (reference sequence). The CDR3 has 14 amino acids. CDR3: CASSPGQGYYGYTF. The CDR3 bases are TGTGCCAGCAGCCCGGGACAGGGGTACTATGGCTACACCTTC.

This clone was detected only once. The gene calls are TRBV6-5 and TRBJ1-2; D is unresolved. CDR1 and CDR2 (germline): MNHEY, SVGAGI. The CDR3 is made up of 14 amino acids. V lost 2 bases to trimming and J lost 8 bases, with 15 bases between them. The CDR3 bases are TGTGCCAGCAGTTACACTTCGGACTTAACCGGCTACACCTTC. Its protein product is CASSYTSDLTGYTF.

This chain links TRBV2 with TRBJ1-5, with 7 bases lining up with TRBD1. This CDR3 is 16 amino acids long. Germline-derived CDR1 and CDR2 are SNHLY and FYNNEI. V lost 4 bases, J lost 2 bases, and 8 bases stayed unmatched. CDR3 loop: CASSVDRAGGNQPQHF. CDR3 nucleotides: TGTGCCAGCAGTGTCGACAGGGCCGGGGGCAATCAGCCCCAGCATTTT.

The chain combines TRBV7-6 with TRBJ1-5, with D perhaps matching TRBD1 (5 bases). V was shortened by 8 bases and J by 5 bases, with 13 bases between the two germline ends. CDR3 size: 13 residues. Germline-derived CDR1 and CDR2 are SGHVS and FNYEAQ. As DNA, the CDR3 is TGTGCCAGCGGAGACAGAGCGCATCAGCCCCAGCATTTT. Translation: CASGDRAHQPQHF.

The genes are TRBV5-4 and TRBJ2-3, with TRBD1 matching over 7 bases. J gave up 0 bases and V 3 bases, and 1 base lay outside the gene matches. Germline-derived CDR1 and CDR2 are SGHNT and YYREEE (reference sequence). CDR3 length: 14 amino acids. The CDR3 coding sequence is TGTGCCAGCAGCTCGGGACAGAGCACAGATACGCAGTATTTT. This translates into CASSSGQSTDTQYF.

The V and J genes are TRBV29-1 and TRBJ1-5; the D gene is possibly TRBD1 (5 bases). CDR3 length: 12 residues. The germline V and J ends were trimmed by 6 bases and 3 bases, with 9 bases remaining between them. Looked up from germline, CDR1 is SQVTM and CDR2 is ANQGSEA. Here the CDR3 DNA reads TGCAGCGTGGGGGACGTCAATCAGCCCCAGCATTTT. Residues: CSVGDVNQPQHF.

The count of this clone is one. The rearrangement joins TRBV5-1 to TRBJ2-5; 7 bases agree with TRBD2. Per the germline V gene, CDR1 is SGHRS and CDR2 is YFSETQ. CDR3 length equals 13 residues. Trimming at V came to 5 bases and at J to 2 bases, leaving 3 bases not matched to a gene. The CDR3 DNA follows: TGCGCCAGCAGGCAGGGACTACAAGAGACCCAGTACTTC. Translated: CASRQGLQETQYF.

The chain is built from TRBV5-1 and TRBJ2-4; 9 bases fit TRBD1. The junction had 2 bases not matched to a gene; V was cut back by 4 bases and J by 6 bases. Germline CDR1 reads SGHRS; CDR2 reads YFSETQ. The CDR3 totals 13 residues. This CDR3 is CASSPGQGNIQYF. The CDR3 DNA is TGCGCCAGCAGCCCGGGACAGGGAAACATTCAGTACTTC.

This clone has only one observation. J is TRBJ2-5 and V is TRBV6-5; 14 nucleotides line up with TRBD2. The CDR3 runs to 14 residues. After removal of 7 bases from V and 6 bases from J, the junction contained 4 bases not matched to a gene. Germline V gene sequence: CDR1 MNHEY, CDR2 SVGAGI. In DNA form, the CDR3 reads TGTGCCAGCACCAGACTAGCGGGGGGGAAGACCCAGTACTTC. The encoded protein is CASTRLAGGKTQYF.

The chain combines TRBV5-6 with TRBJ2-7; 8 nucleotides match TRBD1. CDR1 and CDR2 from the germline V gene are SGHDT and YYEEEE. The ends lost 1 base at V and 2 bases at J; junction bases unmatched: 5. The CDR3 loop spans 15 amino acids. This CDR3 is CASSLTGGGPYEQYF. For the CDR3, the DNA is TGTGCCAGCAGCTTGACAGGGGGAGGCCCCTACGAGCAGTACTTC.

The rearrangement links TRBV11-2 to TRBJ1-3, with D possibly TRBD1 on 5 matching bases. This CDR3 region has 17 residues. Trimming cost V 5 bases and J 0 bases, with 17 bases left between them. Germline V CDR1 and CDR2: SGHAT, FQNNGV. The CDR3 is CASSPWDRDFSGNTIYF. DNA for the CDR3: TGTGCCAGCAGCCCGTGGGATCGGGACTTCTCTGGAAACACCATATATTTT.

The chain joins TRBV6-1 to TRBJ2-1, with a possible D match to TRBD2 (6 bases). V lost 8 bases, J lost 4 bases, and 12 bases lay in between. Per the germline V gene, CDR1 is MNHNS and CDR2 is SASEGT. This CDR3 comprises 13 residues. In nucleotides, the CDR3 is TGTGCCAGCCGGGACTCCCTTTACAATGAGCAGTTCTTC. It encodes CASRDSLYNEQFF.